The rows below give T cell receptor beta chains drawn from one sample of a study of CD8 T cells in Susac syndrome. Each CDR3 protein gets one entry after TCRdb re-called the immunoSEQ multiplex PCR reads with MiXCR. Here the sample spans under 200,000 distinct CDR3 sequences, 85% to 95% being singletons. Input material: CD4+ T cells from PBMCs. All receptors derive from a human donor with Susac syndrome. CDR3s include the opening cysteine and the closing phenylalanine or tryptophan. A D gene is named only where the DNA matches it firmly. Clone size is not always given. Where it is, it says once, few, many or a class for expanded clones.

CDR3nt: TGTGCCAGCGGGACAGGGATGGAAAATGAGCAGTTCTTC
CDR3aa: CASGTGMENEQFF
d_gene: TRBD1
j_gene: TRBJ2-1
v_gene: TRBV7-9
abundance: NA

CDR3nt: TGTGCCAGCAGCTTAGATGGCGGGGGTGACTACAATGAGCAGTTCTTC
CDR3aa: CASSLDGGGDYNEQFF
d_gene: TRBD2
j_gene: TRBJ2-1
v_gene: TRBV7-2
abundance: NA

CDR3nt: TGCAGTGCTAGTCTGACAGACGATCAGCCCCAGCATTTT
CDR3aa: CSASLTDDQPQHF
d_gene: NA
j_gene: TRBJ1-5
v_gene: TRBV20-1
abundance: NA

CDR3nt: TGTGCCAGCAGCGTAGGCTGGGGATACTACGAGCAGTACTTC
CDR3aa: CASSVGWGYYEQYF
d_gene: NA
j_gene: TRBJ2-7
v_gene: TRBV9
abundance: NA

CDR3nt: TGTGCCAGCAGTAGACAGGATGCCTACGAGCAGTACTTC
CDR3aa: CASSRQDAYEQYF
d_gene: NA
j_gene: TRBJ2-7
v_gene: TRBV5-6
abundance: NA

CDR3nt: TGCGCGGGGGACAGGGGGGAAACCGGGGAGCTGTTTTTT
CDR3aa: CAGDRGETGELFF
d_gene: TRBD1
j_gene: TRBJ2-2
v_gene: TRBV29-1
abundance: NA

CDR3nt: TGTGCCAGCAGCATATCCGGGGGGACCGGACAAGAGACCCAGTACTTC
CDR3aa: CASSISGGTGQETQYF
d_gene: TRBD2
j_gene: TRBJ2-5
v_gene: TRBV9
abundance: NA

CDR3nt: TGCGCCAGCAGCCAAGCCTACAGCTCCTACGAGCAGTACTTC
CDR3aa: CASSQAYSSYEQYF
d_gene: NA
j_gene: TRBJ2-7
v_gene: TRBV4-1
abundance: NA

CDR3nt: TGTGCCTGGAGTCCGGGGCTAGCGGAAGAGACCCAGTACTTC
CDR3aa: CAWSPGLAEETQYF
d_gene: TRBD2
j_gene: TRBJ2-5
v_gene: TRBV30
abundance: NA

CDR3nt: TGCGCCAGCAGCTTCGGTATGGAGAACACTGAAGCTTTCTTT
CDR3aa: CASSFGMENTEAFF
d_gene: NA
j_gene: TRBJ1-1
v_gene: TRBV5-1
abundance: NA

CDR3nt: TGCGCCAGCAGCACTACAGGGGATGGCTACACCTTC
CDR3aa: CASSTTGDGYTF
d_gene: TRBD1
j_gene: TRBJ1-2
v_gene: TRBV5-1
abundance: NA

CDR3nt: TGTGCCAGCAGCCATGAATACGAGCAGTACTTC
CDR3aa: CASSHEYEQYF
d_gene: NA
j_gene: TRBJ2-7
v_gene: TRBV3-1
abundance: NA

CDR3nt: TGCAGTGCTGCGGACAGATCGACTAGCGGGGGGGACACAGATACGCAGTATTTT
CDR3aa: CSAADRSTSGGDTDTQYF
d_gene: TRBD2
j_gene: TRBJ2-3
v_gene: TRBV20-1
abundance: NA

CDR3nt: TGTGCCAGCAGTGAACTAGGCGGGAGCTCCTACGAGCAGTACTTC
CDR3aa: CASSELGGSSYEQYF
d_gene: TRBD2
j_gene: TRBJ2-7
v_gene: TRBV6-1
abundance: NA

CDR3nt: TGTGCCAGCAGATCCATGGGGTATGAGCAGTTCTTC
CDR3aa: CASRSMGYEQFF
d_gene: NA
j_gene: TRBJ2-1
v_gene: TRBV2
abundance: NA

CDR3nt: TGTGCCAGCAGCTCGAGACTAGCGGGCCGGGACACCCAGTACTTC
CDR3aa: CASSSRLAGRDTQYF
d_gene: TRBD2
j_gene: TRBJ2-5
v_gene: TRBV5-6
abundance: NA

CDR3nt: TGTGCTAGCAGCTTATCAATCGGGACAGGGGACGCCGGGGAGCTGTTTTTT
CDR3aa: CASSLSIGTGDAGELFF
d_gene: TRBD1
j_gene: TRBJ2-2
v_gene: TRBV7-7
abundance: NA

CDR3nt: TGCGCCAGCAGCTTTACCGTGGGACAGGGGGCTCGAGAGCAGTACTTC
CDR3aa: CASSFTVGQGAREQYF
d_gene: TRBD1
j_gene: TRBJ2-7
v_gene: TRBV5-1
abundance: NA

CDR3nt: TGTGCCTTTGGACAGGGCCACACTGAAGCTTTCTTT
CDR3aa: CAFGQGHTEAFF
d_gene: TRBD1
j_gene: TRBJ1-1
v_gene: TRBV30
abundance: NA

CDR3nt: TGTGCCAGCCCCTTGGGGCAGGGAACAGATACGCAGTATTTT
CDR3aa: CASPLGQGTDTQYF
d_gene: NA
j_gene: TRBJ2-3
v_gene: TRBV7-9
abundance: once

CDR3nt: TGTGCCAGCAGCCAAGATGGACAGCTCACAGAGACCCAGTACTTC
CDR3aa: CASSQDGQLTETQYF
d_gene: NA
j_gene: TRBJ2-5
v_gene: TRBV4-2
abundance: NA

CDR3nt: TGTGCCAGCAGACCCCTGACGGTTAACACTGAAGCTTTCTTT
CDR3aa: CASRPLTVNTEAFF
d_gene: NA
j_gene: TRBJ1-1
v_gene: TRBV12-3/TRBV12-4
abundance: NA

CDR3nt: TGCAGTGCTATGGAGAGAGGGGGTGGTGGCTACACCTTC
CDR3aa: CSAMERGGGGYTF
d_gene: NA
j_gene: TRBJ1-2
v_gene: TRBV20-1
abundance: NA

CDR3nt: TGTGCCAGCAGCCAAGGCCAGCGAGGGAATGAAAAACTGTTTTTT
CDR3aa: CASSQGQRGNEKLFF
d_gene: NA
j_gene: TRBJ1-4
v_gene: TRBV4-2
abundance: NA

CDR3nt: TGCAGTGCTAGCGGGGGTTCTTCGGAGACCCAGTACTTC
CDR3aa: CSASGGSSETQYF
d_gene: NA
j_gene: TRBJ2-5
v_gene: TRBV20-1
abundance: NA

CDR3nt: TGTGCCTGGAGTCCACAAGGGTATCAGTATTTT
CDR3aa: CAWSPQGYQYF
d_gene: NA
j_gene: TRBJ2-3
v_gene: TRBV30
abundance: NA

CDR3nt: TGTGCCAGCAGTGTCCCGCCGGGGACAGGGATGGGTCAGCCCCAGCATTTT
CDR3aa: CASSVPPGTGMGQPQHF
d_gene: TRBD1
j_gene: TRBJ1-5
v_gene: TRBV6-1
abundance: NA

CDR3nt: TGTGCCAGCAGCAAGAGGCAGGGTGACAAAAACATTCAGTACTTC
CDR3aa: CASSKRQGDKNIQYF
d_gene: NA
j_gene: TRBJ2-4
v_gene: TRBV6-5
abundance: NA

CDR3nt: TGTGCCAGCAGCGTAGAGGGACAGACTTATTCACCCCTCCACTTT
CDR3aa: CASSVEGQTYSPLHF
d_gene: TRBD1
j_gene: TRBJ1-6
v_gene: TRBV9
abundance: NA

CDR3nt: TGTGCCACCAGCAGGGGACAGCCGGCCCACGAGCAGTACTTC
CDR3aa: CATSRGQPAHEQYF
d_gene: TRBD1
j_gene: TRBJ2-7
v_gene: TRBV15
abundance: NA

CDR3nt: TGCAGCGTTGTTTTCCAGGGGCTCAACGAGCAGTACTTC
CDR3aa: CSVVFQGLNEQYF
d_gene: NA
j_gene: TRBJ2-7
v_gene: TRBV29-1
abundance: NA

CDR3nt: TGTGCCAGCAAAAAGGGACTCCAGGTCGACGAGCAGTACTTC
CDR3aa: CASKKGLQVDEQYF
d_gene: NA
j_gene: TRBJ2-7
v_gene: TRBV2
abundance: NA

CDR3nt: TGTGCCAGTCGACAGGGAGACAATCAGCCCCAGCATTTT
CDR3aa: CASRQGDNQPQHF
d_gene: TRBD1
j_gene: TRBJ1-5
v_gene: TRBV19
abundance: few

CDR3nt: TGCGCCAGCGGCGAACGGGGTGCTCTCAAAAACTTC
CDR3aa: CASGERGALKNF
d_gene: NA
j_gene: TRBJ2-7
v_gene: TRBV5-1
abundance: NA

CDR3nt: TGTGCCAGCAGCCCGAGGAGCACCAACTATGGCTACACCTTC
CDR3aa: CASSPRSTNYGYTF
d_gene: NA
j_gene: TRBJ1-2
v_gene: TRBV5-4
abundance: NA

CDR3nt: TGCAGTGCTAGAGTTCCCGCGGGGGGGCCACTCTATAATTCACCCCTCCACTTT
CDR3aa: CSARVPAGGPLYNSPLHF
d_gene: NA
j_gene: TRBJ1-6
v_gene: TRBV20-1
abundance: NA

CDR3nt: TGTGCCAGCTCACCATGGCAGGGGGATAACTATGGCTACACCTTC
CDR3aa: CASSPWQGDNYGYTF
d_gene: TRBD1
j_gene: TRBJ1-2
v_gene: TRBV18
abundance: NA

CDR3nt: TGTGCCAGCAGTCTAGGAGCGGGGGGGCCAGATACGCAGTATTTT
CDR3aa: CASSLGAGGPDTQYF
d_gene: TRBD2
j_gene: TRBJ2-3
v_gene: TRBV12-3/TRBV12-4
abundance: NA

CDR3nt: TGTGCCAGCAGCGTAGGCACAGCCAGTACCGGGGAGCTGTTTTTT
CDR3aa: CASSVGTASTGELFF
d_gene: NA
j_gene: TRBJ2-2
v_gene: TRBV9
abundance: NA

CDR3nt: TGCAGTGCTAGAGATCGCTTTAGGGCGGGTCAAGAGACCCAGTACTTC
CDR3aa: CSARDRFRAGQETQYF
d_gene: NA
j_gene: TRBJ2-5
v_gene: TRBV20-1
abundance: NA

CDR3nt: TGTGCCAGCAAAATGGGACAGGGGCCAACCGGGGAGCTGTTTTTT
CDR3aa: CASKMGQGPTGELFF
d_gene: TRBD1
j_gene: TRBJ2-2
v_gene: TRBV6-1
abundance: NA

CDR3nt: TGTGCCAGCAGTCCCGGGACAGTCGGGGAGACCCAGTACTTC
CDR3aa: CASSPGTVGETQYF
d_gene: TRBD1
j_gene: TRBJ2-5
v_gene: TRBV6-5
abundance: NA

CDR3nt: TGTGCCAGCAGACTGGACGGTGGGGCCTACGAGCAGTACTTC
CDR3aa: CASRLDGGAYEQYF
d_gene: NA
j_gene: TRBJ2-7
v_gene: TRBV7-2
abundance: NA

CDR3nt: TGTGCCAGCAGCGTACTAGCGGGGAGCAATGAGCAGTTCTTC
CDR3aa: CASSVLAGSNEQFF
d_gene: TRBD2
j_gene: TRBJ2-1
v_gene: TRBV9
abundance: NA

CDR3nt: TGTGCCAGCAGTGCCCTTTCAAGGGGTGGGCAGCCCCAGCATTTT
CDR3aa: CASSALSRGGQPQHF
d_gene: NA
j_gene: TRBJ1-5
v_gene: TRBV27
abundance: NA

CDR3nt: TGCGCCAGCAGCTTGGTCGAGGACACTGAAGCTTTCTTT
CDR3aa: CASSLVEDTEAFF
d_gene: NA
j_gene: TRBJ1-1
v_gene: TRBV5-1
abundance: NA

CDR3nt: TGCAGTGCTAGGGGCAGCGTTCCCGGGGAGCTGTTTTTT
CDR3aa: CSARGSVPGELFF
d_gene: NA
j_gene: TRBJ2-2
v_gene: TRBV20-1
abundance: NA

CDR3nt: TGTGCCAGCGTTTACCGCAGGGGTGGTGTTGAAGCTTTCTTT
CDR3aa: CASVYRRGGVEAFF
d_gene: NA
j_gene: TRBJ1-1
v_gene: TRBV2
abundance: NA

CDR3nt: TGCGCCAGCAGCTTCAAGGGACAGGGAACAGATACGCAGTATTTT
CDR3aa: CASSFKGQGTDTQYF
d_gene: TRBD1
j_gene: TRBJ2-3
v_gene: TRBV5-1
abundance: NA

CDR3nt: TGTGCCAGCAGTTACTCGGGGAGGGGTAGGGGCAGCCAGCCCCAGCATTTT
CDR3aa: CASSYSGRGRGSQPQHF
d_gene: NA
j_gene: TRBJ1-5
v_gene: TRBV6-2/TRBV6-3
abundance: NA

CDR3nt: TGTGCCAGCAGTAAGATAGCTGCCGGGGAGCTGTTTTTT
CDR3aa: CASSKIAAGELFF
d_gene: NA
j_gene: TRBJ2-2
v_gene: TRBV2
abundance: NA

CDR3nt: TGCGCCAGCAGCCGAAGAGTTAACACTGAAGCTTTCTTT
CDR3aa: CASSRRVNTEAFF
d_gene: NA
j_gene: TRBJ1-1
v_gene: TRBV5-1
abundance: NA

CDR3nt: TGTGCTAGCAGCCCGGGACGTGGTGGAGAGACCCAGTACTTC
CDR3aa: CASSPGRGGETQYF
d_gene: NA
j_gene: TRBJ2-5
v_gene: TRBV7-7
abundance: once

CDR3nt: TGCAGTGCTTCTCCTCCTGGAGGGGCCCACCGGTACTTC
CDR3aa: CSASPPGGAHRYF
d_gene: NA
j_gene: TRBJ2-5
v_gene: TRBV20-1
abundance: NA

CDR3nt: TGTGCCAGCAGTGAATTTAACAGGGACAATGAGCAGTTCTTC
CDR3aa: CASSEFNRDNEQFF
d_gene: NA
j_gene: TRBJ2-1
v_gene: TRBV25-1
abundance: NA

CDR3nt: TGCAGTGCTGGACAGGGCCAGAACACCGGGGAGCTGTTTTTT
CDR3aa: CSAGQGQNTGELFF
d_gene: TRBD1
j_gene: TRBJ2-2
v_gene: TRBV20-1
abundance: NA

CDR3nt: TGCAGCGTCTTGACAGAAGTTGAAGCTTTCTTT
CDR3aa: CSVLTEVEAFF
d_gene: NA
j_gene: TRBJ1-1
v_gene: TRBV29-1
abundance: NA

CDR3nt: TGTGCCAGCAGCGTAGGGACAGGGCTCACAGATACGCAGTATTTT
CDR3aa: CASSVGTGLTDTQYF
d_gene: TRBD1
j_gene: TRBJ2-3
v_gene: TRBV9
abundance: NA

CDR3nt: TGTGCCAGCAGCCCGGGGGGGCTGTCCGGTGAGCAGTACTTC
CDR3aa: CASSPGGLSGEQYF
d_gene: TRBD2
j_gene: TRBJ2-7
v_gene: TRBV4-2
abundance: NA